This TCR beta chain appears in the sequencing data of a study of PD-L1 blockade in urothelial cancer. Overall study context: Prior chemotherapy ranged from 0 to 3 regimens per patient. Timepoints chosen for blood analysis were 3 weeks (second dose) and 6 weeks after treatment start.

Germline loops: CDR1 SGHNT, CDR2 YYREEE (reference sequence). CDR3 length: 15 residues. V lost 4 bases, J lost 2 bases, and 15 bases lay in between. The time point is: peripheral blood 6 weeks after treatment start. Urothelial carcinoma in patients was locally advanced or metastatic. The number of samples from each patient was between 1 and 8, taken pretreatment and on-treatment. Produced via immunoSEQ multiplex PCR; TCRdb's table is partial and in-frame only. The sample has some 110,000 clones, around 90% seen once. This sample comprised PBMCs, obtained around atezolizumab (anti-PD-L1) treatment. V is TRBV5-4 and J is TRBJ2-5; possibly TRBD1 for D (6 bases). This clonotype was sampled from a man aged 55-75 years with urothelial cancer. This CDR3 reads CASSQTTGDQETQYF. Here the CDR3 DNA reads TGTGCCAGCAGCCAAACGACAGGAGATCAAGAGACCCAGTACTTC.